Listed here is a single T cell receptor beta chain. What it recognizes is unknown. The data originate from a study of CXCR3-negative and CXCR3-positive naive CD8 T cells. Looking at the study overall: There were about 150 million TRB reads altogether, and each library had about 1.5 +/- 0.3 million of them. Overall study findings and caveats: The authors found comparable surface CD5 between naive subsets and inferred TCR strength from TRB CDR3 properties. CXCR3-expressing naive cells carried TRB CDR3s more hydrophobic than those of CXCR3-negative naive cells. Researchers report CXCR3 expression partially decreased after cryopreservation, with fresh PBMCs used in most assays.

5' RACE that incorporated UMI labels was used to prepare the TRB cDNA libraries. From the 5' RACE reads, TCRdb lists one entry per CDR3 protein and no DNA. This sample's clone table lists approximately 59,000 distinct CDR3 sequences. Cells that were CD45RO-CCR7+CD27+CD95- constituted naive CD8+ T cells. Sequencing used naive CXCR3+ CD8+ T cells from blood. Subset of the sample: CD45RO-CCR7+CD27+CD95- naive CD8+ T cells expressing CXCR3 (TNR3+). The origin of this receptor is a human donor in good health. Some clones in this sample may be carry-over from other donors' samples.

CDR3 loop: CASITVSEQYF. V and J are TRBV6-1 and TRBJ2-7. Germline V gene lookup returns CDR1 MNHNS and CDR2 SASEGT. CDR3 length: 11 residues.